These T cell receptor beta chains were read from a single sample in a study of cytomegalovirus exposure and HLA in healthy donors. TCRdb keeps only in-frame clones here, not all; method: immunoSEQ multiplex PCR. The table has over 100,000 clones, approximately 90% seen once. Sequenced material: PBMCs. The source is a woman in her 30s in good health and CMV-seronegative. Each CDR3 is given with its conserved first and last residue. A D gene is named only where the DNA matches it firmly. Clone sizes are given selectively: once, few, many, or a class where the clone is expanded.

>NA|NA|TRBV28|TRBJ1-1
CASSLIQGRMNTEAFF
TGTGCCAGCAGTCTTATACAGGGTAGGATGAACACTGAAGCTTTCTTT
>TRBD1|NA|TRBV13|TRBJ2-1
CASSSLGQGARNEQFF
TGTGCCAGCAGCTCCCTAGGACAGGGGGCTAGGAATGAGCAGTTCTTC
>NA|NA|TRBV4-3|TRBJ1-1
CASSHVLGNTEAFF
TGCGCCAGCAGCCATGTACTTGGGAACACTGAAGCTTTCTTT
>NA|few|TRBV5-1|TRBJ1-1
CASSTAPGQGIRAFF
TGCGCCAGCAGCACAGCACCGGGACAAGGGATTAGGGCTTTCTTT
>NA|NA|TRBV28|TRBJ2-7
CASRSYRPEQYF
TGTGCCAGCAGGTCCTATCGTCCCGAGCAGTACTTC
>NA|NA|TRBV7-9|TRBJ1-2
CASSLRGRGPGYTF
TGTGCCAGCAGCTTACGGGGGAGAGGACCTGGCTACACCTTC
>TRBD2|once|TRBV28|TRBJ2-1
CASSLTGLAGMLNEQFF
TGTGCCAGCAGTCTAACTGGACTAGCGGGAATGTTGAATGAGCAGTTCTTC
>TRBD1|NA|TRBV2|TRBJ2-1
CASKGDRGNEQFF
TGTGCCAGCAAGGGGGACAGGGGGAATGAGCAGTTCTTC
>TRBD1|NA|TRBV4-3|TRBJ1-1
CASSQVPGQGDTEAFF
TGCGCCAGCAGCCAGGTGCCTGGGCAGGGGGACACTGAAGCTTTCTTT
>NA|NA|TRBV5-1|TRBJ2-5
CASSLNGRVGGETQYF
TGCGCCAGCAGCTTGAACGGACGGGTTGGAGGAGAGACCCAGTACTTC
>TRBD2|NA|TRBV5-1|TRBJ2-1
CASKEAGALYNEQFF
TGCGCCAGCAAGGAAGCGGGGGCTCTCTACAATGAGCAGTTCTTC
>TRBD1|NA|TRBV5-6|TRBJ1-1
CASSYTGVTEAFF
TGTGCCAGCAGTTACACAGGGGTCACTGAAGCTTTCTTT
>TRBD1|NA|TRBV7-2|TRBJ1-5
CASSLNRGHQPQHF
TGTGCCAGCAGCTTAAACAGGGGGCACCAGCCCCAGCATTTT
>TRBD1|NA|TRBV2|TRBJ1-2
CASTEPGTERLNYGYTF
TGTGCCAGTACCGAACCGGGGACAGAGAGACTTAACTATGGCTACACCTTC
>NA|NA|TRBV4-3|TRBJ2-7
CASSHPGDRGGEQYF
TGCGCCAGCAGCCACCCTGGGGACCGGGGAGGAGAGCAGTACTTC
>TRBD1|NA|TRBV2|TRBJ1-1
CASLLGQGGTEAFF
TGTGCCAGCCTTCTTGGACAGGGCGGCACTGAAGCTTTCTTT
>NA|NA|TRBV27|TRBJ2-1
CASSPTGPINEQFF
TGTGCCAGCAGCCCGACAGGTCCGATAAATGAGCAGTTCTTC
>NA|NA|TRBV28|TRBJ1-2
CASRSPGRYGYTF
TGTGCCAGCAGATCTCCAGGGCGGTACGGCTACACCTTC
>NA|NA|TRBV18|TRBJ2-5
CASSPRDRETQYF
TGTGCCAGCTCACCGAGAGACAGAGAGACCCAGTACTTC
>TRBD1|once|TRBV2|TRBJ2-2
CASSPGTVPGELFF
TGTGCCAGCAGCCCCGGGACAGTTCCCGGGGAGCTGTTTTTT
>TRBD2|once|TRBV27|TRBJ2-7
CASRPLRGLAGVEQYF
TGTGCCAGCAGACCCCTCAGGGGACTAGCGGGAGTCGAGCAGTACTTC
>NA|NA|TRBV6-8|TRBJ2-7
CASSYSSGSYEQYF
TGTGCCAGCAGTTACTCTAGCGGCTCCTACGAGCAGTACTTC
>NA|NA|TRBV7-8|TRBJ1-2
CASGQGGYGYTF
TGTGCCAGCGGGCAGGGAGGGTATGGCTACACCTTC
>TRBD1|NA|TRBV7-8|TRBJ2-5
CASSSGQGLRETQYF
TGTGCCAGCAGCTCCGGACAGGGGCTTAGGGAGACCCAGTACTTC
>NA|NA|TRBV28|TRBJ2-7
CASSPTGPYEQYF
TGTGCCAGCAGCCCGACAGGTCCATACGAGCAGTACTTC
>TRBD1|NA|TRBV5-1|TRBJ1-6
CASKGRGPSNSPLHF
TGCGCCAGCAAGGGCAGGGGGCCTTCTAATTCACCCCTCCACTTT
>NA|NA|TRBV4-3|TRBJ1-2
CASSQERSRGGKGYTF
TGCGCCAGCAGCCAAGAGAGGTCCAGGGGAGGGAAAGGCTACACCTTC
>NA|NA|TRBV6-6|TRBJ1-3
CASSLQGSGNTIYF
TGTGCCAGCAGTTTACAGGGCTCCGGAAACACCATATATTTT
>NA|NA|TRBV6-5|TRBJ1-4
CASSYGQGREKLFF
TGTGCCAGCAGTTACGGGCAGGGGCGTGAAAAACTGTTTTTT
>NA|NA|TRBV5-6|TRBJ1-2
CASSSDSRYGYTF
TGTGCCAGCAGCTCCGATAGCCGCTATGGCTACACCTTC
>TRBD1|NA|TRBV27|TRBJ1-1
CASSFSGQGEAFF
TGTGCCAGCAGTTTTTCCGGACAGGGTGAAGCTTTCTTT
>NA|NA|TRBV5-8|TRBJ1-1
CASSPRTLMNTEAFF
TGTGCCAGCAGCCCCCGGACACTTATGAACACTGAAGCTTTCTTT
>TRBD2|NA|TRBV5-8|TRBJ2-5
CASSPGTRARGTQYF
TGTGCCAGCAGCCCCGGGACTAGGGCTCGAGGGACCCAGTACTTC
>TRBD2|NA|TRBV6-5|TRBJ2-1
CASSSAASGGVEQFF
TGTGCCAGCAGTTCCGCGGCTAGCGGGGGTGTTGAGCAGTTCTTC
>NA|NA|TRBV5-1|TRBJ2-7
CASSLGAGTYEQYF
TGCGCCAGCAGCTTGGGAGCAGGTACCTACGAGCAGTACTTC
>NA|NA|TRBV11-3|TRBJ1-1
CASSLGEGSEAFF
TGTGCCAGCAGCTTAGGAGAGGGCTCTGAAGCTTTCTTT
>NA|NA|TRBV4-2|TRBJ2-3
CASSQGQVITDTQYF
TGTGCCAGCAGCCAAGGCCAGGTAATCACAGATACGCAGTATTTT
>NA|NA|TRBV7-2|TRBJ2-1
CASTLSGPAEQFF
TGTGCCAGCACCCTATCTGGGCCGGCTGAGCAGTTCTTC
>TRBD1|NA|TRBV7-9|TRBJ1-2
CASSPPRLGQEPAYTF
TGTGCCAGCAGCCCCCCTCGCCTGGGACAGGAGCCCGCCTACACCTTC
>TRBD1|NA|TRBV19|TRBJ1-2
CASRQGAIYGYTF
TGTGCCAGTAGACAGGGGGCTATCTATGGCTACACCTTC
>NA|NA|TRBV10-3|TRBJ2-7
CAISVPNSYEQYF
TGTGCCATCAGTGTGCCTAACTCCTACGAGCAGTACTTC
>NA|NA|TRBV11-2|TRBJ2-3
CASSLAAGTDTQYF
TGTGCCAGCAGCTTAGCCGCGGGTACAGATACGCAGTATTTT
>NA|NA|TRBV27|TRBJ1-5
CASSLYQDQPQHF
TGTGCCAGCAGTTTATATCAGGATCAGCCCCAGCATTTT
>TRBD1|NA|TRBV7-9|TRBJ1-2
CASSLKRTGGNNYGYTF
TGTGCCAGCAGCCTGAAACGGACAGGGGGTAATAACTATGGCTACACCTTC
>NA|NA|TRBV4-3|TRBJ2-1
CASSLRGGDEQFF
TGCGCCAGCAGCCTCCGAGGGGGTGATGAGCAGTTCTTC
>TRBD1|NA|TRBV6-5|TRBJ2-7
CASSQGTGREQYF
TGTGCCAGCAGCCAAGGGACAGGACGCGAGCAGTACTTC
>TRBD2|NA|TRBV28|TRBJ2-7
CASSSGTSGYSSYEQYF
TGTGCCAGCAGTTCCGGGACTAGCGGATATAGCTCCTACGAGCAGTACTTC
>NA|NA|TRBV4-2|TRBJ2-7
CASSQESGPSYEQYF
TGTGCCAGCAGCCAAGAAAGCGGCCCCTCCTACGAGCAGTACTTC
>TRBD1|NA|TRBV2|TRBJ2-5
CASSGQGAGETQYF
TGTGCCAGCAGTGGACAGGGGGCCGGAGAGACCCAGTACTTC
>TRBD2|once|TRBV4-3|TRBJ2-2
CASSLVAGTNTGELFF
TGCGCCAGCAGCCTAGTAGCGGGGACGAACACCGGGGAGCTGTTTTTT
>NA|NA|TRBV7-2|TRBJ2-7
CASNRGFTDDYEQYF
TGTGCCTCGAATAGGGGATTCACCGACGATTACGAGCAGTACTTC
>NA|NA|TRBV7-9|TRBJ2-2
CASSLAAGMGTGELFF
TGTGCCAGCAGCTTAGCGGCGGGAATGGGGACCGGGGAGCTGTTTTTT
>NA|NA|TRBV28|TRBJ1-1
CATGWAGGAPFF
NA
>NA|NA|TRBV9|TRBJ1-1
CASSVESMIGSEAFF
TGTGCCAGCAGCGTAGAGTCGATGATAGGGAGTGAAGCTTTCTTT
>TRBD2|NA|TRBV7-2|TRBJ2-3
CASSPLSLAGTSTDTQYF
TGTGCCAGCAGCCCCCTAAGTCTAGCGGGAACTAGCACAGATACGCAGTATTTT
>NA|NA|TRBV2|TRBJ2-1
CASGQGRSSYNEQFF
TGTGCCAGCGGGCAGGGCCGAAGCTCCTACAATGAGCAGTTCTTC
>NA|NA|TRBV11-2|TRBJ1-1
CASSLLSGNTEAFF
TGTGCCAGCAGCTTATTATCGGGGAACACTGAAGCTTTCTTT
>NA|NA|TRBV27|TRBJ2-1
CASRRGTERPTYNEQFF
TGTGCCAGCAGACGGGGAACGGAGCGGCCTACCTACAATGAGCAGTTCTTC